This T cell receptor (beta chain) was sequenced for a study of CD8 T cells in Susac syndrome. Germline assignment: CDR1 MNHEY and CDR2 SMNVEV (reference sequence). After removal of 5 bases from V and 5 bases from J, the junction contained 4 bases not matched to a gene. The CDR3 runs 13 residues. Controls comprised healthy donors matched for age and sex. RNA was extracted with the RNeasy kit, and a quantity of about 0.45 to 1 ug was reverse transcribed using random hexamers. Amplification of the TCR beta CDR3 was carried out by immunoSEQ multiplex PCR, which spanned a total of 54 Vbeta and 13 Jbeta segments. TCRdb reanalysed the immunoSEQ multiplex PCR reads using MiXCR and keeps one entry per CDR3 protein. The sample consists of roughly 200,000 distinct CDR3 sequences, 85% to 95% of them appearing once.

The chain employs TRBV27 and TRBJ2-5, with 8 bases matching TRBD2. The TCR sequence derives from a human donor in good health. Sequencing was carried out using CD4+ T cells from PBMCs. CDR3 loop: CASSGPSGETQYF. The CDR3 DNA is TGTGCCAGCAGTGGACCTAGCGGGGAGACCCAGTACTTC.